This T cell receptor (beta chain) was identified in a study of T cells in Graves' hyperthyroidism and ophthalmopathy. The overall study: Peripheral blood was acquired at first diagnosis, ahead of any therapy whatsoever. The study's findings and limits: Ophthalmopathy could be told apart from stable hyperthyroidism with a 13 V-J model.

Germline-derived CDR1 and CDR2 are MDHEN and SYDVKM. The ends lost 7 bases at V and 5 bases at J; junction bases unmatched: 6. The CDR3 runs 13 residues. Amplification of TCR beta CDR3 regions was performed using RNA transcripts as template. A set of HTBI primers served as the primers for a first-round RT-PCR of the TCR CDR3. MiXCR was run by TCRdb on the multiplex PCR reads, yielding one entry per CDR3 protein. The repertoire holds under 350,000 distinct CDR3 sequences, with about a sixth as singletons. This clonotype was seen repeatedly, ten times or more. What it recognizes is unknown. Exclusion criteria comprised uncontrolled infection, other autoimmune disease, pregnancy or lactation.

V and J are TRBV28 and TRBJ1-2, with TRBD1 identical over 8 bases. This receptor was taken from a woman between 55 and 75 years old with Graves' ophthalmopathy. The sequenced sample was blood. CDR3 sequence reads: CASTQGARYGYTF. The CDR3, as DNA: TGTGCCAGCACCCAGGGGGCGCGGTATGGCTACACCTTC.